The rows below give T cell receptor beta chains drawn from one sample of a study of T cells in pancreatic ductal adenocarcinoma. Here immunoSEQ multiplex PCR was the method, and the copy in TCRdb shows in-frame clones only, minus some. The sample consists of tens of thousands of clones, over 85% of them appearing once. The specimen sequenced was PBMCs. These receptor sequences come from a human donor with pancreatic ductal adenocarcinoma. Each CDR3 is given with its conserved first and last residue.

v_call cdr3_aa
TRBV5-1 CASSSASVTYEQYF
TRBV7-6 CASSPGLANTGELFF
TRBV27 CASRHLAGDRAYEQYF
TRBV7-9 CASSFGRKVSTDTQYF
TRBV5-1 CASSATPDRESTDTQYF
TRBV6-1 CASRPGGEDTQYF
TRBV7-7 CASSAEDKCHSRANVLTF
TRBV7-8 CASHRGETQYF
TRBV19 CASRQGDYGYTF
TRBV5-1 CASSWGSYTGELFF
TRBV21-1 CASGRARGSTSTDTQYF
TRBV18 CASSSLDRNTEAFF
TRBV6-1 CASSENPGAGGNTIYF
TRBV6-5 CASRRRPLEGNTIYF
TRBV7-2 CASCRDYQNNEQFF
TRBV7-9 CASNPEQGDGYTF
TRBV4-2 CASSQDWRGGYGYTF
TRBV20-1 CSAREGYEQYF
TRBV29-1 CSVTPGQVDYNEQFF
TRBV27 CASSPGDTSNQPQHF
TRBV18 CASSPGTSVSTDTQYF
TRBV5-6 CASSLGLTGGRAAEQFF
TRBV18 CASSPRGRELFF
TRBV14 CASSLNYEQYF
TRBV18 CASSPRRTNEKLFF
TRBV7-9 CASSLDHWTGGYWTQYF
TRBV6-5 CASSYGTEAFF
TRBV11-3 CASSDTGYGETQYF
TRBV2 CASSGAASGLGEQFF
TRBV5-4 CASSPGTSGRARDTQYF
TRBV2 CASTGRQGNEKLFF
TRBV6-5 CASSQDRSQGTEAFF
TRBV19 CASSSQGSQETQYF
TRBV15 CATSRGNEQFF
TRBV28 CASTSFLAGGYNEQFF
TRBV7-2 CASSLGFAERVEYF
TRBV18 CASSPQSLAGDLYEQYF
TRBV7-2 CASSLGRRGETQYF
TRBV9 CASSVDPSGRVDTGELFF
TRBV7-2 CASSLRGASGNTIYF
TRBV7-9 CASSSGWGYEQFF
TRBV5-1 CASSLGRAYNEQFF
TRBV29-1 CSVAVSYTDTQYF
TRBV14 CASSRRATSSGETQYF
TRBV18 CASSLGQGRSEKLFF
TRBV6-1 CASSPPGGRANEQFF
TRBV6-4 CASSVGRGFQPQHF
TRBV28 CASSLGYEQYF
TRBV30 CAWSYRASNGYTF
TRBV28 CASSSGGQIGYTF
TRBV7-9 CASSLRGAVSGSDYEQYF
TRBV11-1 CASIPPKDNEQFF
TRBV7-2 CASSLAGVSYNEQFF
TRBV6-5 CASSYGDRGYEQYF
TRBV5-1 CASSTQGGVYNEQFF